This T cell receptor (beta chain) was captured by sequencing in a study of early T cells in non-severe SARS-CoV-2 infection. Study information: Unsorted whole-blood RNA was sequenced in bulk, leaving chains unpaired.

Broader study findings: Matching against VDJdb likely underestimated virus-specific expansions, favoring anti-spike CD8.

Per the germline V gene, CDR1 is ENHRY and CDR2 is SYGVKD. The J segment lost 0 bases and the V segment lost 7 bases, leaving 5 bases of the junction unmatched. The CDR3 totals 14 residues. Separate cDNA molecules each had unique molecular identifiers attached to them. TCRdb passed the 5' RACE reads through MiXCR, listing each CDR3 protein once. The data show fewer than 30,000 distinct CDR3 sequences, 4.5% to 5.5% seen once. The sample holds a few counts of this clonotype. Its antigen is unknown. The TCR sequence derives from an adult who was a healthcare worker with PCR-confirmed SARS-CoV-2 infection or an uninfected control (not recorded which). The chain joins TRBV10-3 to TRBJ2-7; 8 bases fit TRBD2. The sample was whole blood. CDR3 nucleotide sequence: TGTGCCATCACCAGCGGGGGAAGCTCCTACGAGCAGTACTTC. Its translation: CAITSGGSSYEQYF.